This T cell receptor (beta chain) derives from a study of blood T cell repertoires in COVID-19. Background on the study: COVID-19 samples collected from the United States, Italy and Spain covered acute and convalescent phases. Sources were T cells, B-cell-depleted T cells, or PBMCs; the material itself was cDNA or gDNA.

The authors' processing: It was from reference gene primer amplification that nucleated cell counts were estimated. The protocol was immunoSEQ multiplex PCR, while the TCRdb copy is restricted to in-frame clones and leaves out a portion. V, J and clone size are those of that table, while D and trimming were read from the DNA. This repertoire shows about 99,000 clones, 84% found once; its top ten account for around a quarter. The CDR3 runs to 14 residues. The germline V gene encodes CDR1 SGHTA and CDR2 FQGNSA. Trimming left V 11 bases short and J 2 bases short, with 16 bases between. This chain links TRBV7-2 with TRBJ1-3, with D possibly being TRBD1 (6 bases). Sequenced input: peripheral blood. The origin of this receptor is a man in his sixties with acute or convalescent COVID-19. CDR3 sequence reads: CACYRGGTGNTIYF. The CDR3 DNA follows: TGTGCCTGCTACCGGGGGGGCACTGGAAACACCATATATTTT. Full variable domain (rest looked up from reference TRBV7-2 and TRBJ1-3): GAGVSQSPSNKVTEKGKDVELRCDPISGHTALYWYRQSLGQGLEFLIYFQGNSAPDKSGLPSDRFSAERTGGSVSTLTIQRTQQEDSAVYLCACYRGGTGNTIYFGEGSWLTVV.